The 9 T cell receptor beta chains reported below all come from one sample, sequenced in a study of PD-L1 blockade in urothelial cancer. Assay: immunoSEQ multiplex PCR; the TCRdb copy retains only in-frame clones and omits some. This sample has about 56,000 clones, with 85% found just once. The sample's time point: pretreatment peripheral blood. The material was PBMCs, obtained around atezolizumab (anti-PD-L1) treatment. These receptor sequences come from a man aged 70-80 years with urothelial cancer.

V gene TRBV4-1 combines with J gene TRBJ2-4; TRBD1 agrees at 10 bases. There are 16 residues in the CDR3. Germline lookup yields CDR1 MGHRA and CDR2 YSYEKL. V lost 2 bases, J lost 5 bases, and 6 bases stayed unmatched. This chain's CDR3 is CASSQTTGGWENIQYF. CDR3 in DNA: TGCGCCAGCAGCCAAACGACAGGGGGCTGGGAAAACATTCAGTACTTC.

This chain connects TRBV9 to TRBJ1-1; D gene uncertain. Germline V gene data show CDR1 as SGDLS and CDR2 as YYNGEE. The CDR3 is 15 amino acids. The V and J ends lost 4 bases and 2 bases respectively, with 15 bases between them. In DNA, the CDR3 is TGTGCCAGCAGCCCCGGAGTAGGGAGTAACACTGAAGCTTTCTTT. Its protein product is CASSPGVGSNTEAFF.

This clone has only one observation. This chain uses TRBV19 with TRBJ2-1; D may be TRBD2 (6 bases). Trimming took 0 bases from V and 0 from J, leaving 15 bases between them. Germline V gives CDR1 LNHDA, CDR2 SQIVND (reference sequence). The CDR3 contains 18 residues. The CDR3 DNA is TGTGCCAGTAGTATAGATCCCCTAGCGACAAGCTCCTACAATGAGCAGTTCTTC. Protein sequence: CASSIDPLATSSYNEQFF.

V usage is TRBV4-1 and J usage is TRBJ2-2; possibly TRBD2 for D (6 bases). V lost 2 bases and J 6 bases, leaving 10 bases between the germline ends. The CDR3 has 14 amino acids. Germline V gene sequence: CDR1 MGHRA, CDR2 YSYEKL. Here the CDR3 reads CASSQIWEAGELFF. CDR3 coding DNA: TGCGCCAGCAGCCAAATTTGGGAGGCCGGGGAGCTGTTTTTT.

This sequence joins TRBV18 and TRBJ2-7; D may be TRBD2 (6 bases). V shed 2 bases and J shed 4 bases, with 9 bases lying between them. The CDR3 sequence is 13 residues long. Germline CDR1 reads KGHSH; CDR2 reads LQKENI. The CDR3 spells CASSPSRGYEQYF. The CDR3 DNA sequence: TGTGCCAGCTCACCATCTCGGGGGTACGAGCAGTACTTC. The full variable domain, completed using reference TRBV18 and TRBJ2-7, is NAGVMQNPRHLVRRRGQEARLRCSPMKGHSHVYWYRQLPEEGLKFMVYLQKENIIDESGMPKERFSAEFPKEGPSILRIQQVVRGDSAAYFCASSPSRGYEQYFGPGTRLTVT.

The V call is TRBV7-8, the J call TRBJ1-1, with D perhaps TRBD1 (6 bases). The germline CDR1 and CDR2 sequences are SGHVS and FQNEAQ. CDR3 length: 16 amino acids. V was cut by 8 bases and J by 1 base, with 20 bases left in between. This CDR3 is CASRRNRDIQNTEAFF. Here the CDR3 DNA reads TGTGCCAGCCGTAGAAACCGGGACATACAGAACACTGAAGCTTTCTTT.

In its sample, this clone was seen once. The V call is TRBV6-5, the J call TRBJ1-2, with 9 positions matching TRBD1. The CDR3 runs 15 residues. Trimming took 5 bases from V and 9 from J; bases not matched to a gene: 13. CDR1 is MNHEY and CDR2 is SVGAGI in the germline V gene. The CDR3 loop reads CASSGRDRAPYRYTF. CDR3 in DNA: TGTGCCAGCAGTGGCAGGGACAGGGCCCCGTATCGCTACACCTTC.

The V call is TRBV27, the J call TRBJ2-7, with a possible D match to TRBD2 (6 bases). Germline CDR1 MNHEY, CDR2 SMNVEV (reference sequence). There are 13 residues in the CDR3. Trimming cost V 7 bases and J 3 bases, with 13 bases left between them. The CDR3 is CASKGGRGYEQYF. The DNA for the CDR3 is TGTGCCAGCAAGGGAGGTCGGGGCTACGAGCAGTACTTC.

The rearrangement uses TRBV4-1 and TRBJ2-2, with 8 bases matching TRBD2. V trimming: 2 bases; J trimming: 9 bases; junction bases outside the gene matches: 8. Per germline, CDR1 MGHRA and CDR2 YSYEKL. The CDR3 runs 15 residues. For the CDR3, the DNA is TGCGCCAGCAGCCAACGGGAGGGAGCGGGATGGGAGCTGTTTTTT. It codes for CASSQREGAGWELFF.